The source of this TCR beta chain is a study of cytomegalovirus exposure and HLA in healthy donors. The junction had 9 bases not matched to a gene; V was cut back by 3 bases and J by 0 bases. Germline V lookup: CDR1 SQVTM, CDR2 ANQGSEA. This CDR3 region has 18 residues. PCR involved 60 Vbeta and 13 Jbeta primers. The protocol was immunoSEQ multiplex PCR, while the TCRdb copy is restricted to in-frame clones and leaves out a portion. In the table there are roughly 120,000 clones, around three quarters of which are singletons. V and J are TRBV29-1 and TRBJ2-1; 12 bases map to TRBD2. What was sequenced was PBMCs. The sequence derives from a young man in good health and CMV-seronegative. The DNA for the CDR3 is TGCAGCGTTGACGATGGGACTAGCGGGCAGAGCTCCTACAATGAGCAGTTCTTC. Translating it yields CSVDDGTSGQSSYNEQFF.